In this sample, the clone carrying this T cell receptor (beta chain) turned up a few times. The data stem from a study of cytomegalovirus exposure and HLA in healthy donors. The PCR employed 60 Vbeta primers together with 13 Jbeta primers. Here immunoSEQ multiplex PCR was the method, and the copy in TCRdb shows in-frame clones only, minus some. The profile shows roughly 150,000 clones, just under 80% of them singletons. V was trimmed by 8 bases and J by 4 bases, leaving 17 bases between them. Per the germline V gene, CDR1 is MNHEY and CDR2 is SVGAGI. This CDR3 region has 15 residues. The sample consisted of PBMCs. The TCR originated in a man between 18 and 29 years old in good health and CMV-seropositive. The V call is TRBV6-5, the J call TRBJ2-2; tentatively, D is TRBD1 (6 bases). The CDR3 region has the DNA TGTGCCAGCCTAAATGGGGGCCGGGGCACCGGGGAGCTGTTTTTT. Translating gives CASLNGGRGTGELFF.